The clone carrying this T cell receptor (beta chain) was seen a few times. Its antigen remains unknown. This record comes from a study of T-cell memory formation after mild COVID-19. Study observations and caveats: Specificity for SARS-CoV-2 was not confirmed among the second-wave clones peaking on day 37. Memory sampled before infection contained some responding clones, suggesting cross-reactive memory joined. Balance between CD4 and CD8 was seen in clones contracting day 15 to 85, and a CD4+ lean was seen in later expanders.

This CDR3 has 15 residues. Germline CDR1 and CDR2: SNHLY and FYNNEI. Trimming removed 8 bases from V and 11 bases from J, with 27 bases in between. The 5'RACE method, run with constant-segment primers, produced TCR alpha and TCR beta cDNA libraries (carrying sample barcodes and UMIs). One entry per CDR3 protein, called by TCRdb with MiXCR from the 5' RACE reads. The table includes about 140,000 distinct CDR3 sequences, 14% detected once. The chain couples TRBV2 to TRBJ1-1, with D unresolved. This TCR was recovered from an adult woman who had mild COVID-19 (a few samples of this study predate the infection). Cell type and time point are not known. Source material: PBMCs or a T cell subset sorted from them (not recorded which). The CDR3 region has the DNA TGTGCCAGCCTTCCCTTTGAGGTGACCGACCTCTCTGCTTTCTTT. Translated, it gives CASLPFEVTDLSAFF.